This T cell receptor (beta chain) was captured by sequencing in a study of radiation and T cells in renal cell carcinoma. Sequencing used immunoSEQ multiplex PCR; TCRdb keeps in-frame clones, though not all of them. The repertoire holds 100,000 or so clones, approximately 86% seen once, with almost 8% in the top ten. The time point was: baseline pretreatment blood. Noted treatment: 15 Gy SBRT to primary tumor, nephrectomy 4 weeks later. Germline V CDR1 and CDR2: SGHAT, FQNNGV. The CDR3 covers 15 residues. The junction had 5 bases not matched to a gene; V was cut back by 4 bases and J by 0 bases. This sequence joins TRBV11-2 and TRBJ1-1, with 7 bases lining up with TRBD1. Sequences were derived from blood, sampled from a patient whose treatment included radiotherapy and nephrectomy. This receptor was identified in a man between 45 and 60 years old with renal cell carcinoma. DNA of the CDR3: TGTGCCAGCAGCTGGGGACAGCTAATGAACACTGAAGCTTTCTTT. Translated, it gives CASSWGQLMNTEAFF.